Following are 28 T cell receptor beta chains from one sample sequenced in a study of cytomegalovirus exposure and HLA in healthy donors. Both 60 Vbeta primers and 13 Jbeta primers went into the PCR. Profiling relied on immunoSEQ multiplex PCR, and the TCRdb table lists in-frame clones only, not all of them. The repertoire has fewer than 200,000 clones, approximately 86% of them found once; the top ten carry roughly 1.5%. Sample: PBMCs. The source of these receptors is a male donor in good health and CMV-seronegative.

The chain links TRBV16 to TRBJ1-1, with 9 nucleotides matching TRBD1. The CDR3 covers 18 residues. From germline, CDR1 is KGHSY and CDR2 FQNENV. V lost 3 bases and J lost 1; bases outside the gene matches: 12. The CDR3 nucleotides read TGTGCCAGCAGCCACGGGGCCCCCGGACAGGGGCCGAACACTGAAGCTTTCTTT. Its protein is CASSHGAPGQGPNTEAFF.

The CDR3 loop is CSVRLAGEPPEYF. The CDR3 bases are TGCAGCGTTCGACTAGCGGGGGAGCCCCCCGAGTACTTC. The V gene is TRBV29-1, the J gene TRBJ2-7; 12 positions match TRBD2. Germline CDR1 is SQVTM and CDR2 is ANQGSEA. The V and J ends lost 5 bases and 11 bases, in that order; junction bases with no gene match: 10. The CDR3 is made up of 13 amino acids.

This clone was picked up one time. This sequence joins TRBV5-1 and TRBJ1-2, with TRBD1 matching 8 bases. The length of the CDR3 is 15 residues. Trimming at V came to 2 bases and at J to 3 bases, leaving 6 bases not matched to a gene. CDR1 SGHRS and CDR2 YFSETQ come from the germline V gene. The CDR3 DNA sequence: TGCGCCAGCAGCTTTCAGGGGGCGTCGGACTATGGCTACACCTTC. Translating gives CASSFQGASDYGYTF.

The V and J genes are TRBV27 and TRBJ2-4; D is possibly TRBD2 (6 bases). This CDR3 spans 16 amino acids. Trimming shortened V by 5 bases and J by 1 base, and 15 bases separated the two germline ends. Germline CDR1 reads MNHEY; CDR2 reads SMNVEV (reference sequence). CDR3 loop: CASSPRLVIAKNIQYF. The DNA of the CDR3 is TGTGCCAGCAGTCCCCGACTAGTGATCGCCAAAAACATTCAGTACTTC.

The V gene is TRBV6-4, the J gene TRBJ1-5; D uncertain. The V gene lost 3 bases and the J gene lost 7 bases, with 13 bases spanning the gap. CDR1 and CDR2 (germline): MRHNA, SNTAGT. The CDR3 has 14 amino acids. DNA of the CDR3: TGTGCCAGCAGTGATTGGGAGGGAGGGCAGCCCCAGCATTTT. Amino acids: CASSDWEGGQPQHF.

The V and J genes are TRBV27 and TRBJ2-7, with TRBD1 identical over 8 bases. Per the germline V gene, CDR1 is MNHEY and CDR2 is SMNVEV (reference sequence). The ends lost 0 bases at V and 5 bases at J; junction bases unmatched: 6. The CDR3 totals 15 residues. The CDR3 region has the DNA TGTGCCAGCAGTTTATCGGCAGGGGGCAGGGACGAGCAGTACTTC. This codes for CASSLSAGGRDEQYF.

The DNA for the CDR3 is TGTGCCAGCAGCCCCAGGGGGGAGGCCGGCACTGAAGCTTTCTTT. It yields the protein CASSPRGEAGTEAFF. The chain has TRBV4-2 and TRBJ1-1; TRBD1 matches at 7 bases. This CDR3 has 15 residues. J was trimmed by 4 bases and V by 4 bases; bases with no gene match: 9. Per the germline V gene, CDR1 is LGHNA and CDR2 is YNFKEQ.

This chain links TRBV5-5 with TRBJ2-5, with D perhaps TRBD2 (5 bases). The V gene's germline CDR1 is SGHKS and CDR2 YYEKEE (reference sequence). The CDR3 totals 15 residues. V lost 4 bases to trimming and J lost 2 bases, with 15 bases between them. The CDR3 protein is CASSPEAVPQETQYF. In nucleotides, the CDR3 is TGTGCCAGCAGCCCGGAGGCAGTACCGCAAGAGACCCAGTACTTC.

This chain links TRBV18 with TRBJ1-5, with 8 nucleotides matching TRBD1. This CDR3 has 16 amino acids. The germline V gene has CDR1 KGHSH and CDR2 LQKENI. Losses at the gene ends were 4 bases for V and 1 base for J; bases not matched to a gene: 6. The CDR3 DNA reads TGTGCCAGCTCACAAGCCGGGACAGGAAGCAATCAGCCCCAGCATTTT. Its protein is CASSQAGTGSNQPQHF.

This clone was seen a single time. J is TRBJ2-7 and V is TRBV5-1; perhaps TRBD1 as D (5 bases). V was shortened by 1 base and J by 0 bases, with 8 bases between the two germline ends. The CDR3 contains 14 residues. Germline CDR1 reads SGHRS; CDR2 reads YFSETQ. CDR3 DNA: TGCGCCAGCAGCTTGTTGGACATCTCCTACGAGCAGTACTTC. Amino acid sequence: CASSLLDISYEQYF.

This clone was recorded only once. The chain couples TRBV7-3 to TRBJ2-1; 9 nucleotides align to TRBD1. The germline gives CDR1 SGHTA, CDR2 FQGTGA. Unmatched junction bases numbered 12, after V lost 5 bases and J lost 7 bases. The CDR3 totals 16 residues. CDR3 in amino acids: CASSTAAGQGMNEQFF. Written as DNA, the CDR3 is TGTGCCAGCAGCACGGCGGCGGGACAGGGTATGAATGAGCAGTTCTTC.

As for this clone: The identical CDR3 is also encoded by other nucleotide sequences in the sample. The V call is TRBV7-2, the J call TRBJ1-3; D perhaps matches TRBD1 (5 bases). Trimming cost V 5 bases and J 3 bases, with 17 bases left between them. CDR3 length: 16 amino acids. Germline loops: CDR1 SGHTA, CDR2 FQGNSA. The CDR3 nucleotides read TGTGCCAGCAGCCCTCGGGGAGGGGCAGTTGGAAACACCATATATTTT. Protein: CASSPRGGAVGNTIYF.

The V call is TRBV7-8, the J call TRBJ2-2; D might be TRBD1 (6 bases). The CDR3 totals 15 residues. Per the germline V gene, CDR1 is SGHVS and CDR2 is FQNEAQ. Trimming pared 0 bases from V and 4 bases from J, leaving 9 bases between. CDR3 DNA sequence: TGTGCCAGCAGCTTAGCCCAAGGGGGCACCGGGGAGCTGTTTTTT. It specifies CASSLAQGGTGELFF.

This chain connects TRBV28 to TRBJ1-3, with TRBD1 identical over 8 bases. Germline V gene sequence: CDR1 MDHEN, CDR2 SYDVKM. With V trimmed by 8 bases and J by 7 bases, 16 bases remained unmatched. The CDR3 is made up of 16 amino acids. Written as DNA, the CDR3 is TGTGCCAGCGCGGACAGGGTGATAGCGAACGGTAACACCATATATTTT. This translates into CASADRVIANGNTIYF.

V gene TRBV30 combines with J gene TRBJ1-5, with a possible D match to TRBD1 (6 bases). Germline V gives CDR1 GTSNPN, CDR2 SVGIG (reference sequence). The CDR3 runs to 14 residues. Trimming pared 0 bases from V and 10 bases from J, leaving 16 bases between. The CDR3 sequence is CAWSVRQGRRPQHF. The CDR3 DNA follows: TGTGCCTGGAGTGTACGTCAGGGGCGTCGACCCCAGCATTTT.

The V call is TRBV5-5, the J call TRBJ1-4, with D possibly being TRBD1 (6 bases). CDR3 size: 17 residues. Deletions cut 4 bases from V and 8 bases from J, with 24 bases between. CDR1 and CDR2 from the germline V gene are SGHKS and YYEKEE (reference sequence). The CDR3: CASSQYRAWEGGEKLFF. CDR3 nucleotide sequence: TGTGCCAGCAGCCAATACAGGGCTTGGGAGGGCGGGGAAAAACTGTTTTTT.

The chain links TRBV19 to TRBJ2-1; 15 bases map to TRBD2. This CDR3 comprises 19 residues. V was pared by 5 bases and J by 6 bases, with 14 bases of the junction left unmatched. Germline lookup yields CDR1 LNHDA and CDR2 SQIVND (reference sequence). The CDR3 DNA is TGTGCCAGTAGTTCCCTTCCGGGACTAGCGGGGGGTTCGACCAATGAGCAGTTCTTC. Translation gives CASSSLPGLAGGSTNEQFF.

This chain connects TRBV6-5 to TRBJ2-7; 10 bases match TRBD2. Per germline, CDR1 MNHEY and CDR2 SVGAGI. CDR3 size: 12 residues. Trimming removed 6 bases from V and 13 bases from J; junction bases left unmatched: 9. The CDR3 DNA reads TGTGCCAGCAGCACCGTAGCGGGGGGTTTTTACTTC. Protein product: CASSTVAGGFYF.

This chain links TRBV28 with TRBJ1-1; D perhaps matches TRBD1 (6 bases). The germline V gene encodes CDR1 MDHEN and CDR2 SYDVKM. The CDR3 runs to 15 residues. V shed 1 base and J shed 1 base, with 10 bases lying between them. Here the CDR3 DNA reads TGTGCCAGCAGTTTATCGGGGGGCTCGAACACTGAAGCTTTCTTT. Translated, it gives CASSLSGGSNTEAFF.

The J gene is TRBJ2-1, the V gene TRBV23-1; TRBD2 agrees at 7 bases. TRBV23-1 is assigned to the ORF class and has an uncertain function. This CDR3 is 15 amino acids long. V shed 3 bases and J 8 bases; nucleotides not matched to a gene: 10. The CDR3 spells CASSQGFGRCYEQFF. The CDR3 DNA follows: TGCGCCAGCAGTCAGGGGTTCGGGAGGTGTTATGAGCAGTTCTTC.

CDR3 bases: TGTGCCAGCAGCTTAACGATCCGGGACAATGAGCAGTTCTTC. It encodes CASSLTIRDNEQFF. This chain joins TRBV7-3 and TRBJ2-1; D gene ambiguous. V was pared by 0 bases and J by 5 bases, with 8 bases between. This CDR3 contains 14 residues. Germline values: CDR1 SGHTA, CDR2 FQGTGA.

This chain links TRBV10-3 with TRBJ2-7; 8 nucleotides line up with TRBD1. CDR3 length: 14 residues. CDR1 and CDR2 (germline): ENHRY, SYGVKD. Trimming cost V 0 bases and J 2 bases; bases outside gene matches: 0. CDR3 protein: CAISESGQAYEQYF. The CDR3 DNA sequence: TGTGCCATCAGTGAGTCGGGACAGGCCTACGAGCAGTACTTC.

This chain links TRBV27 with TRBJ2-5; TRBD2 matches at 12 bases. Trimming removed 6 bases from V and 7 bases from J; junction bases left unmatched: 12. Per the germline V gene, CDR1 is MNHEY and CDR2 is SMNVEV (reference sequence). The CDR3 loop spans 16 amino acids. The CDR3 here is CASSKWTSGIIGTQYF. CDR3 coding DNA: TGTGCCAGCAGCAAATGGACTAGCGGGATAATAGGGACCCAGTACTTC.

The genes are TRBV19 and TRBJ2-7, with 13 bases fitting TRBD2. Trimming at V came to 5 bases and at J to 5 bases, leaving 9 bases not matched to a gene. Germline V gives CDR1 LNHDA, CDR2 SQIVND (reference sequence). The CDR3 length is 16 residues. In nucleotides, the CDR3 is TGTGCCAGTAGTCCCTGGACTAGCGGGAGTTTGAACGAGCAGTACTTC. It specifies CASSPWTSGSLNEQYF.

This chain uses TRBV13 with TRBJ2-7, with 10 bases lining up with TRBD1. V lost 3 bases, J lost 1 base, and 3 bases stayed unmatched. Germline V gene data show CDR1 as PRHDT and CDR2 as FYEKMQ (reference sequence). This CDR3 is built from 15 residues. The CDR3, as DNA: TGTGCCAGCAGCTTTGGGGACAGGGGATCCTACGAGCAGTACTTC. This translates into CASSFGDRGSYEQYF.

The gene calls are TRBV19 and TRBJ2-1; 11 bases map to TRBD1. J lost 10 bases, V lost 5 bases, and 13 bases had no gene match. This CDR3 spans 16 amino acids. Germline loops: CDR1 LNHDA, CDR2 SQIVND (reference sequence). The CDR3 DNA is TGTGCCAGTAGTCCCTCAGGTGTGGGACAGGGGGGCGAGCAGTTCTTC. Translating it yields CASSPSGVGQGGEQFF.

The rearrangement uses TRBV14 and TRBJ2-1; 7 bases are a match to TRBD2. Trimming cost V 3 bases and J 5 bases; bases outside gene matches: 7. Germline CDR1 reads SGHDN; CDR2 reads FVKESK. This CDR3 contains 15 residues. CDR3 sequence reads: CASSQVGREDNEQFF. The CDR3 coding sequence is TGTGCCAGCAGCCAGGTTGGACGGGAGGACAATGAGCAGTTCTTC.

V usage is TRBV4-1 and J usage is TRBJ1-1, with TRBD1 identical over 7 bases. The CDR3 loop spans 14 amino acids. The germline CDR1 and CDR2 sequences are MGHRA and YSYEKL. Trimming cost V 1 base and J 1 base; bases outside gene matches: 0. The CDR3 spells CASSQGDRNTEAFF. In nucleotides, the CDR3 is TGCGCCAGCAGCCAAGGGGACAGGAACACTGAAGCTTTCTTT.